The T cell receptor beta chain described here comes from a study of cytomegalovirus exposure and HLA in healthy donors. Clones were sequenced by immunoSEQ multiplex PCR, and TCRdb holds only the in-frame ones, with some missing. The sample yields approximately 39,000 clones, approximately 92% seen once. The CDR3 spans 15 residues. Germline CDR1 and CDR2: MNHEY and SVGAGI. The V and J ends lost 7 bases and 4 bases respectively, with 19 bases between them. The sample was PBMCs. V and J are TRBV6-5 and TRBJ1-1, with D maybe TRBD1 (6 bases). The clonotype comes from a man between 18 and 29 years old in good health and CMV-seronegative. Here the CDR3 reads CASIHYGGGPTEAFF. The CDR3 DNA reads TGTGCCAGCATCCATTACGGGGGGGGGCCCACTGAAGCTTTCTTT.